These 27 T cell receptor beta chains came from one sample sequenced in a study of cytotoxic CD8 clonotypes in ibrutinib-treated CLL. Some clones are missing from TCRdb's copy, which holds only in-frame ones; the method was immunoSEQ multiplex PCR. This sample has about 140,000 clones, with about 84% found just once. The source material was PBMCs, sampled after 36 months of ibrutinib treatment. The origin of the receptors is a human donor with chronic lymphocytic leukemia.

This chain uses TRBV6-5 with TRBJ1-2; D might be TRBD1 (5 bases). There are 15 residues in the CDR3. Trimming left V 6 bases short and J 5 bases short, with 19 bases between. Germline-derived CDR1 and CDR2 are MNHEY and SVGAGI. CDR3 sequence reads: CASSSGTEIGYGYTF. For the CDR3, the DNA is TGTGCCAGCAGCTCCGGGACCGAGATAGGTTATGGCTACACCTTC.

V and J are TRBV18 and TRBJ2-1; D call uncertain. CDR1 is KGHSH, CDR2 LQKENI, per germline. CDR3 length: 14 residues. V was shortened by 6 bases and J by 6 bases, with 15 bases between the two germline ends. CDR3 protein: CASSPGPRTNEQFF. Written as DNA, the CDR3 is TGTGCCAGCTCGCCCGGGCCTCGGACCAATGAGCAGTTCTTC. The whole variable domain, remainder taken from reference TRBV18 and TRBJ2-1, is NAGVMQNPRHLVRRRGQEARLRCSPMKGHSHVYWYRQLPEEGLKFMVYLQKENIIDESGMPKERFSAEFPKEGPSILRIQQVVRGDSAAYFCASSPGPRTNEQFFGPGTRLTVL.

CDR3 in amino acids: CAISESGQGYFNYEQYF. Here the CDR3 DNA reads TGTGCCATCAGTGAGTCCGGCCAGGGGTACTTTAACTACGAGCAGTACTTC. The chain carries TRBV10-3 and TRBJ2-7, with D possibly TRBD1 on 6 matching bases. The CDR3 sequence is 17 residues long. Trimming took off 0 bases at V and 3 bases at J, with 18 bases between the two ends. Germline values: CDR1 ENHRY, CDR2 SYGVKD.

This clone was recorded a few times. The V call is TRBV15, the J call TRBJ1-4; a weak D match, TRBD1 (6 bases). The V gene's germline CDR1 is LNHNV and CDR2 YYDKDF (reference sequence). Trimming took off 0 bases at V and 6 bases at J, with 14 bases between the two ends. The CDR3 is made up of 16 amino acids. CDR3 bases: TGTGCCACCAGCAGAGATCTCGCAGGGGCGTATGAAAAACTGTTTTTT. It is translated as CATSRDLAGAYEKLFF.

This clone has just a few counts. DNA for the CDR3: TGTGCCTGGAGGGGAGGAGGCACTGAAGCTTTCTTT. It yields the protein CAWRGGGTEAFF. The chain joins TRBV30 to TRBJ1-1, with D hard to call. CDR3 length: 12 amino acids. V lost 3 bases and J lost 4, with 9 bases in between. The V gene's germline CDR1 is GTSNPN and CDR2 SVGIG (reference sequence). Full variable domain (remainder filled in from reference TRBV30 and TRBJ1-1): SQTIHQWPATLVQPVGSPLSLECTVEGTSNPNLYWYRQAAGRGLQLLFYSVGIGQISSEVPQNLSASRPQDRQFILSSKKLLLSDSGFYLCAWRGGGTEAFFGQGTRLTVV.

The chain couples TRBV29-1 to TRBJ2-1; the D gene could be TRBD1 or TRBD2 (6 bases each). V was trimmed by 7 bases and J by 3 bases, leaving 19 bases between them. Per germline, CDR1 SQVTM and CDR2 ANQGSEA. The length of the CDR3 is 15 residues. The CDR3 protein is CSGQARWEVYNEQFF. The CDR3 coding sequence is TGCAGCGGACAGGCTAGGTGGGAGGTCTACAATGAGCAGTTCTTC.

This chain joins TRBV19 and TRBJ1-2; D unclear. This CDR3 spans 12 amino acids. Trimming stripped 1 base from V and 8 bases from J, with 8 bases between. Germline V gene sequence: CDR1 LNHDA, CDR2 SQIVND (reference sequence). The CDR3 protein is CASSIGMDGYTF. In DNA form, the CDR3 reads TGTGCCAGTAGTATAGGGATGGACGGCTACACCTTC.

This clone came up once. The chain uses TRBV6-6 and TRBJ2-3, with D tentatively TRBD2 (5 bases). CDR3 length equals 12 residues. In germline, CDR1 is MNHNY, CDR2 SVGAGI (reference sequence). The V end was cut by 5 bases, the J end by 4 bases, with 7 bases between. Here the CDR3 reads CASSRGPDTQYF. CDR3 nucleotides: TGTGCCAGCAGTCGCGGGCCAGATACGCAGTATTTT.

In nucleotides, the CDR3 is TGTGCCAGCAGCTGGAGGGGAGGGCCCCAGCATTTT. This gives the protein CASSWRGGPQHF. The rearrangement uses TRBV5-6 and TRBJ1-5, with D perhaps TRBD1 (5 bases). This CDR3 contains 12 residues. Trimming removed 3 bases at V and 9 bases at J, with 10 bases between. The germline V gene encodes CDR1 SGHDT and CDR2 YYEEEE.

Here the CDR3 DNA reads TGTGCCAGCAGTTACGCGACAATGAACACTGAAGCTTTCTTT. The encoded protein is CASSYATMNTEAFF. This chain joins TRBV6-7 and TRBJ1-1; no clear D. TRBV6-7 counts as an open reading frame of uncertain function. The V end was cut by 2 bases, the J end by 0 bases, with 7 bases between. This CDR3 has 14 residues.

The chain carries TRBV5-1 and TRBJ2-5, with TRBD2 identical over 8 bases. V gave up 2 bases and J gave up 2 bases; unmatched junction bases: 5. CDR3 size: 15 residues. Per germline, CDR1 SGHRS and CDR2 YFSETQ. The CDR3 sequence: CASSFLAGPQETQYF. CDR3 DNA: TGCGCCAGCAGCTTTTTAGCGGGACCACAAGAGACCCAGTACTTC.

This sequence joins TRBV5-1 and TRBJ1-5; 8 nucleotides agree with TRBD1. The V and J ends lost 7 bases and 4 bases, in that order; junction bases with no gene match: 4. The CDR3 is 13 residues long. Germline CDR1 is SGHRS and CDR2 is YFSETQ. As DNA, the CDR3 is TGCGCCAGCGGGACAGGCCCGAATCAGCCCCAGCATTTT. It translates to CASGTGPNQPQHF.

The CDR3 coding sequence is TGTGCCAGCAGCCAAGTAGGGGCCACCGGACGTGAAAAACTGTTTTTT. This codes for CASSQVGATGREKLFF. This chain uses TRBV4-2 with TRBJ1-4, with D perhaps TRBD1 (5 bases). Per germline, CDR1 LGHNA and CDR2 YNFKEQ. The length of the CDR3 is 16 residues. The ends were cut back, 1 base at V and 7 bases at J, with 16 bases in the middle.

The J gene is TRBJ2-1, the V gene TRBV7-3; D may be TRBD1 or TRBD2 (5 bases each). CDR3 length: 13 residues. Germline CDR1 is SGHTA and CDR2 is FQGTGA. V lost 2 bases and J lost 8, with 10 bases in between. The CDR3 spells CASSLLGPHEQFF. DNA for the CDR3: TGTGCCAGCAGCTTATTGGGACCCCATGAGCAGTTCTTC.

V gene TRBV10-1 combines with J gene TRBJ2-3, with D uncertain. Trimming took off 6 bases at V and 1 base at J, with 8 bases between the two ends. The CDR3 runs 13 residues. Germline loops: CDR1 WNHNN, CDR2 SYGVQD (reference sequence). CDR3 loop: CASSIPGTDTQYF. In DNA, the CDR3 is TGCGCCAGCAGCATACCAGGCACAGATACGCAGTATTTT.

This clone has just one count. The genes are TRBV5-4 and TRBJ1-2; TRBD1 might be the D (6 bases). Trimming pared 3 bases from V and 4 bases from J, leaving 13 bases between. This CDR3 is 14 amino acids long. CDR1 SGHNT and CDR2 YYREEE come from the germline V gene (reference sequence). For the CDR3, the DNA is TGTGCCAGCAGCTGGCTACAGGGTTTCTATGGCTACACCTTC. It specifies CASSWLQGFYGYTF.

V gene TRBV13 combines with J gene TRBJ2-2; 7 positions match TRBD2. Germline V gene lookup returns CDR1 PRHDT and CDR2 FYEKMQ (reference sequence). V was pared by 2 bases and J by 1 base, with 7 bases of the junction left unmatched. The CDR3 has 17 residues. The CDR3 protein is CASSLLRLAVNTGELFF. The CDR3 DNA is TGTGCCAGCAGCTTACTTAGACTAGCAGTGAACACCGGGGAGCTGTTTTTT.

The chain carries TRBV6-4 and TRBJ1-2; the D is unclear. Trimming pared 0 bases from V and 3 bases from J, leaving 17 bases between. Germline loops: CDR1 MRHNA, CDR2 SNTAGT. The CDR3 length is 17 residues. The CDR3 here is CASSDSRVGKHHYGYTF. The CDR3 DNA is TGTGCCAGCAGTGACTCACGCGTGGGAAAGCACCACTATGGCTACACCTTC.

This chain uses TRBV6-4 with TRBJ1-2, with D tentatively TRBD1 (5 bases). This CDR3 is 14 amino acids long. CDR1 is MRHNA and CDR2 is SNTAGT in the germline V gene. Deletions cut 3 bases from V and 3 bases from J, with 11 bases between. The CDR3 protein is CASSEAGTYYGYTF. In DNA, the CDR3 is TGTGCCAGCAGTGAAGCCGGGACCTACTATGGCTACACCTTC.

The rearrangement uses TRBV6-5 and TRBJ1-1; TRBD1 might be the D (6 bases). This CDR3 spans 13 amino acids. V dropped 6 bases and J dropped 1 base, with 9 bases sitting between them. Per germline, CDR1 MNHEY and CDR2 SVGAGI. Written as DNA, the CDR3 is TGTGCCAGCAGAACGACAGGGAACACTGAAGCTTTCTTT. Translated: CASRTTGNTEAFF.

The chain recombines TRBV29-1 with TRBJ2-1; 7 nucleotides line up with TRBD2. This CDR3 is 13 amino acids long. Germline V gene sequence: CDR1 SQVTM, CDR2 ANQGSEA. In nucleotides, the CDR3 is TGCAGTGCTAGCGGTCAGTTTTTGAATGAGCAGTTCTTC. Its translation is CSASGQFLNEQFF.

This clone appeared a single time. The J gene is TRBJ1-1, the V gene TRBV5-1, with D perhaps TRBD1 (5 bases). Trimming pared 7 bases from V and 1 base from J, leaving 14 bases between. The CDR3 sequence is 14 residues long. Germline CDR1 is SGHRS and CDR2 is YFSETQ. For the CDR3, the DNA is TGCGCCAGCGTAATCGGGACGGGGAACACTGAAGCTTTCTTT. Protein sequence: CASVIGTGNTEAFF.

This clone showed up just a few times. V and J are TRBV30 and TRBJ2-5, with 8 bases fitting TRBD1. CDR3 length: 14 residues. CDR1 GTSNPN and CDR2 SVGIG come from the germline V gene (reference sequence). Trimming took 4 bases from V and 5 from J; bases not matched to a gene: 9. The CDR3 bases are TGTGCCTGGACGAAAGGACAGGGAATCGAGACCCAGTACTTC. Encoded protein: CAWTKGQGIETQYF.

A few counts support this clone. The CDR3 nucleotides are TGTGCCAGCAGTCTCTACAATAGCGGGGGCGGCTACGAGCAGTACTTC. This sequence encodes CASSLYNSGGGYEQYF. The rearrangement uses TRBV28 and TRBJ2-7, with 9 bases fitting TRBD2. The CDR3 has 16 amino acids. From germline, CDR1 is MDHEN and CDR2 SYDVKM. Germline trimming cut 5 bases from V and 3 bases from J; bases unmatched to any gene: 11. Full variable domain (outside the CDR3, taken from reference TRBV28 and TRBJ2-7): DVKVTQSSRYLVKRTGEKVFLECVQDMDHENMFWYRQDPGLGLRLIYFSYDVKMKEKGDIPEGYSVSREKKERFSLILESASTNQTSMYLCASSLYNSGGGYEQYFGPGTRLTVT.

The J gene is TRBJ1-6, the V gene TRBV6-5; a possible D gene is TRBD1 (5 bases). Trimming took off 0 bases at V and 10 bases at J, with 13 bases between the two ends. Per germline, CDR1 MNHEY and CDR2 SVGAGI. The CDR3 consists of 15 residues. CDR3 sequence reads: CASSYSTRVGSPLHF. CDR3 DNA sequence: TGTGCCAGCAGTTACTCGACCAGGGTCGGATCACCCCTCCACTTT.

Comment on this clone: Other DNA sequences in this specimen translate into the identical CDR3. The V gene is TRBV5-1, the J gene TRBJ2-2; the match to TRBD1 covers 7 bases. Germline values: CDR1 SGHRS, CDR2 YFSETQ. This CDR3 is built from 15 residues. V gave up 2 bases and J gave up 0 bases; unmatched junction bases: 1. CDR3 DNA: TGCGCCAGCAGCTTAGGGACAGCGAACACCGGGGAGCTGTTTTTT. It is translated as CASSLGTANTGELFF.

V and J are TRBV19 and TRBJ1-5; D not certain. CDR1 and CDR2 from the germline V gene are LNHDA and SQIVND (reference sequence). The ends were cut back, 4 bases at V and 3 bases at J, with 7 bases in the middle. The CDR3 runs to 13 residues. The CDR3 loop reads CASSKEFNQPQHF. CDR3 DNA sequence: TGTGCCAGTAGTAAGGAGTTCAATCAGCCCCAGCATTTT.